A single sample gave rise to the 22 T cell receptor beta chains below, sequenced in a study of technical replicates of blood from several donors. Some clones are missing from TCRdb's copy, which holds only in-frame ones; the method was immunoSEQ multiplex PCR. The sample contains about 75,000 clones, around 97% of which appear only once. Sequencing was performed on T cells isolated from PBMCs. These receptors originate from a human donor in good health.

The chain links TRBV5-8 to TRBJ1-5, with 7 bases matching TRBD1. Germline V gene lookup returns CDR1 SGHTS and CDR2 YDEGEE. V was pared by 4 bases and J by 3 bases, with 16 bases of the junction left unmatched. The CDR3 consists of 18 residues. The CDR3 loop reads CASSARAGGTVDNQPQHF. CDR3 in DNA: TGTGCCAGCAGCGCCCGGGCCGGAGGGACAGTCGACAATCAGCCCCAGCATTTT.

The chain carries TRBV7-2 and TRBJ1-3; D might be TRBD1 (6 bases). CDR3 length equals 15 residues. Germline V gives CDR1 SGHTA, CDR2 FQGNSA. V lost 5 bases and J 0 bases, leaving 11 bases between the germline ends. The CDR3 is CASSPDRYSGNTIYF. CDR3 nucleotides: TGTGCCAGCAGCCCTGACAGGTACTCTGGAAACACCATATATTTT.

The chain has TRBV6-6 and TRBJ1-5; the D gene is possibly TRBD1 (6 bases). CDR1 is MNHNY, CDR2 SVGAGI, per germline (reference sequence). The CDR3 is made up of 13 amino acids. Trimming cost V 9 bases and J 3 bases, with 12 bases left between them. CDR3 nucleotide sequence: TGTGCCAGTTCAGGACAGATCAATCAGCCCCAGCATTTT. Its protein product is CASSGQINQPQHF.

J is TRBJ2-5 and V is TRBV20-1; the D is unclear. This CDR3 contains 9 residues. Germline CDR1 and CDR2: DFQATT and SNEGSKA (reference sequence). CDR3 DNA sequence: TGCAGCGCTCCTGAGACCCAGTACTTC. As protein: CSAPETQYF.

The J gene is TRBJ1-1, the V gene TRBV6-1; D may be TRBD1 (6 bases). Germline V CDR1 and CDR2: MNHNS, SASEGT. Trimming removed 3 bases at V and 0 bases at J, with 11 bases between. This CDR3 has 15 residues. As DNA, the CDR3 is TGTGCCAGCAGTGATCTACAGGGAATGAACACTGAAGCTTTCTTT. Encoded protein: CASSDLQGMNTEAFF.

The chain couples TRBV5-1 to TRBJ2-2; TRBD1 is a possible D gene (5 bases). Germline assignment: CDR1 SGHRS and CDR2 YFSETQ. V lost 1 base to trimming and J lost 1 base, with 8 bases between them. There are 15 residues in the CDR3. CDR3 sequence: CASSLRGLNTGELFF. The DNA for the CDR3 is TGCGCCAGCAGCTTGAGGGGCCTGAACACCGGGGAGCTGTTTTTT.

The chain joins TRBV2 to TRBJ2-1; 9 bases agree with TRBD2. Trimming at V came to 6 bases and at J to 7 bases, leaving 19 bases not matched to a gene. The CDR3 consists of 18 residues. Germline CDR1 is SNHLY and CDR2 is FYNNEI. This chain's CDR3 is CASSRSLGASGMGNEQFF. In DNA form, the CDR3 reads TGTGCCAGCAGCCGGAGTCTTGGGGCTAGCGGGATGGGGAATGAGCAGTTCTTC.

The V gene is TRBV19, the J gene TRBJ2-7, with 10 bases matching TRBD1. V trimming: 4 bases; J trimming: 4 bases; junction bases outside the gene matches: 4. CDR1 LNHDA and CDR2 SQIVND come from the germline V gene (reference sequence). This CDR3 has 14 residues. The CDR3 reads CASSKDRGFYEQYF. CDR3 coding DNA: TGTGCCAGTAGTAAGGACAGGGGGTTTTACGAGCAGTACTTC. The full variable domain, in which reference TRBV19 and TRBJ2-7 provide the parts outside the CDR3, is DGGITQSPKYLFRKEGQNVTLSCEQNLNHDAMYWYRQDPGQGLRLIYYSQIVNDFQKGDIAEGYSVSREKKESFPLTVTSAQKNPTAFYLCASSKDRGFYEQYFGPGTRLTVT.

The chain carries TRBV6-5 and TRBJ2-2; TRBD1 aligns across 7 bases. CDR1 is MNHEY and CDR2 is SVGAGI in the germline V gene. This CDR3 is built from 15 residues. The ends lost 6 bases at V and 4 bases at J; junction bases unmatched: 8. This chain's CDR3 is CASSRQGLTTGELFF. CDR3 nucleotides: TGTGCCAGCAGCCGACAGGGTTTGACCACCGGGGAGCTGTTTTTT.

V gene TRBV27 combines with J gene TRBJ2-3; D possibly corresponds to TRBD1 (6 bases). The V end was cut by 4 bases, the J end by 4 bases, with 12 bases between. Germline CDR1 and CDR2: MNHEY and SMNVEV (reference sequence). CDR3 length equals 14 residues. The CDR3 DNA sequence: TGTGCCAGCAGTTCCCTAAACAGGGCAGATACGCAGTATTTT. Protein product: CASSSLNRADTQYF.

The CDR3 coding sequence is TGTGCCAGCAGCGTAGGCAGGGGAATCGGGGAGCTGTTTTTT. It encodes CASSVGRGIGELFF. The chain recombines TRBV9 with TRBJ2-2; a weak D match, TRBD1 (6 bases). Trimming shortened V by 0 bases and J by 7 bases, and 10 bases separated the two germline ends. CDR1 is SGDLS, CDR2 YYNGEE, per germline. CDR3 length: 14 amino acids.

This clone has a handful of counts. The chain employs TRBV19 and TRBJ1-5; 12 nucleotides agree with TRBD1. The CDR3 totals 16 residues. From germline, CDR1 is LNHDA and CDR2 SQIVND (reference sequence). V lost 5 bases to trimming and J lost 2 bases; unmatched junction nucleotides: 4. This CDR3 is CASSGGQGARNQPQHF. DNA of the CDR3: TGTGCCAGTAGTGGGGGACAGGGGGCTCGCAATCAGCCCCAGCATTTT.

This clone showed up just once. The CDR3 region is CASSLGTSRPGKETQYF. The CDR3 DNA follows: TGTGCCAGCAGCCTAGGGACTAGCCGCCCGGGTAAAGAGACCCAGTACTTC. The chain combines TRBV7-9 with TRBJ2-5, with 9 nucleotides matching TRBD2. J gave up 3 bases and V 5 bases, and 13 bases lay outside the gene matches. Germline V lookup: CDR1 SEHNR, CDR2 FQNEAQ (reference sequence). The length of the CDR3 is 17 residues.

This clone was recorded only once. As DNA, the CDR3 is TGCAGTGCCATGACAGGTTACGAGCAGTACTTC. Protein: CSAMTGYEQYF. The V call is TRBV20-1, the J call TRBJ2-7, with D possibly being TRBD1 (6 bases). This CDR3 has 11 amino acids. The V end lost 6 bases, the J end lost 4 bases, and 10 bases lay between the germline ends. Germline V gene sequence: CDR1 DFQATT, CDR2 SNEGSKA (reference sequence).

This sequence joins TRBV9 and TRBJ2-1, with D perhaps matching TRBD1 (5 bases). Per the germline V gene, CDR1 is SGDLS and CDR2 is YYNGEE. This CDR3 is 11 amino acids long. V lost 7 bases, J lost 9 bases, and 11 bases lay in between. CDR3 loop: CASSGNSEQFF. CDR3 nucleotides: TGTGCCAGCTCAGGGAATAGTGAGCAGTTCTTC.

This clone was detected only once. The chain links TRBV7-9 to TRBJ2-1, with D perhaps matching TRBD1 (5 bases). This CDR3 comprises 14 residues. Germline V CDR1 and CDR2: SEHNR, FQNEAQ (reference sequence). Trimming stripped 3 bases from V and 8 bases from J, with 14 bases between. CDR3 residues: CASSFLSGADEQFF. The DNA of the CDR3 is TGTGCCAGCAGCTTCCTTAGTGGGGCCGATGAGCAGTTCTTC.

The CDR3 here is CASSIVSFYEQYF. The DNA of the CDR3 is TGTGCCAGTAGTATAGTGAGTTTCTACGAGCAGTACTTC. The rearrangement joins TRBV19 to TRBJ2-7; no definite D call. CDR1 LNHDA and CDR2 SQIVND come from the germline V gene (reference sequence). This CDR3 comprises 13 residues. Trimming cost V 1 base and J 3 bases, with 7 bases left between them. The complete variable domain, with remaining parts taken from reference TRBV19 and TRBJ2-7, reads DGGITQSPKYLFRKEGQNVTLSCEQNLNHDAMYWYRQDPGQGLRLIYYSQIVNDFQKGDIAEGYSVSREKKESFPLTVTSAQKNPTAFYLCASSIVSFYEQYFGPGTRLTVT.

V is TRBV6-1 and J is TRBJ1-1; D may be TRBD1 (6 bases). The CDR3 is 16 residues long. Germline V CDR1 and CDR2: MNHNS, SASEGT. Trimming stripped 3 bases from V and 2 bases from J, with 16 bases between. CDR3 DNA: TGTGCCAGCAGTGAGGGACACGGTGGAGGAAACACTGAAGCTTTCTTT. Protein sequence: CASSEGHGGGNTEAFF.

The rearrangement links TRBV19 to TRBJ1-2, with 9 nucleotides matching TRBD1. Per germline, CDR1 LNHDA and CDR2 SQIVND (reference sequence). V shed 8 bases and J 8 bases; nucleotides not matched to a gene: 12. There are 14 residues in the CDR3. The CDR3 is CASGLDRGRHGYTF. The DNA for the CDR3 is TGTGCCAGTGGATTGGACAGGGGCCGCCACGGCTACACCTTC.

V usage is TRBV6-1 and J usage is TRBJ2-1, with a weak D call TRBD1 (5 bases). Trimming stripped 1 base from V and 2 bases from J, with 6 bases between. The CDR3 spans 14 residues. Germline CDR1 reads MNHNS; CDR2 reads SASEGT. For the CDR3, the DNA is TGTGCCAGCAGTGAAGTGGGGCCCTACAATGAGCAGTTCTTC. Its translation: CASSEVGPYNEQFF.

Concerning this clone itself: Mismatch with germline at one junction end may stem from a read error. The rearrangement links TRBV9 to TRBJ1-1, with D uncertain. CDR1 SGDLS and CDR2 YYNGEE come from the germline V gene. This CDR3 region has 15 residues. In nucleotides, the CDR3 is TGTGCCAGCAGCGTAGGCGGTTTGGTGAACGCTGAAGCTTTCTTT. Protein product: CASSVGGLVNAEAFF.

This chain links TRBV14 with TRBJ1-1, with D uncertain. This CDR3 has 13 residues. Looked up from germline, CDR1 is SGHDN and CDR2 is FVKESK. Trimming stripped 2 bases from V and 0 bases from J, with 4 bases between. CDR3 residues: CASSQNMNTEAFF. The CDR3 DNA sequence: TGTGCCAGCAGCCAAAACATGAACACTGAAGCTTTCTTT. The full variable domain, with the rest looked up from reference TRBV14 and TRBJ1-1, is EAGVTQFPSHSVIEKGQTVTLRCDPISGHDNLYWYRRVMGKEIKFLLHFVKESKQDESGMPNNRFLAERTGGTYSTLKVQPAELEDSGVYFCASSQNMNTEAFFGQGTRLTVV.